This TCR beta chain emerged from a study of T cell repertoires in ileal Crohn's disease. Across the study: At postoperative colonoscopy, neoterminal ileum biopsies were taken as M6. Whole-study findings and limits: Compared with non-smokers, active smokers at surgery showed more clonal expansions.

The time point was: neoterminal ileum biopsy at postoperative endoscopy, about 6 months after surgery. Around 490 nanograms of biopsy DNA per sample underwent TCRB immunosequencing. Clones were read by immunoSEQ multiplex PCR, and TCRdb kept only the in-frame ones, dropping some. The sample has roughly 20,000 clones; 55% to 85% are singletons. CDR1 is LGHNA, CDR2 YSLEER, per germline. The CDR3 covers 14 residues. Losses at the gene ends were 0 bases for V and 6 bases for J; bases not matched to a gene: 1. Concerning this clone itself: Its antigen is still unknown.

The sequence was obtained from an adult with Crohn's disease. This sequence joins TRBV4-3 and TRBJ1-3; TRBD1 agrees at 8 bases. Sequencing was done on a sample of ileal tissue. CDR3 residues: CASSQEDRVNTIYF. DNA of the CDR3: TGCGCCAGCAGCCAAGAGGACAGGGTAAACACCATATATTTT.